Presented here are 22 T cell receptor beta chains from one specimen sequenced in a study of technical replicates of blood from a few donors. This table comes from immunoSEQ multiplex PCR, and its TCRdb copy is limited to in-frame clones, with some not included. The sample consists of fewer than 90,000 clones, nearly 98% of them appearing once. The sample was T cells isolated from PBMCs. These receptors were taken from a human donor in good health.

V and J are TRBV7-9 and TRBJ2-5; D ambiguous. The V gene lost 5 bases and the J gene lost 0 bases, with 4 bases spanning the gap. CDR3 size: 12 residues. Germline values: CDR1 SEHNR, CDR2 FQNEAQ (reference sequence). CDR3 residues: CASSPYQETQYF. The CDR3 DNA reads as TGTGCCAGCAGCCCGTACCAAGAGACCCAGTACTTC.

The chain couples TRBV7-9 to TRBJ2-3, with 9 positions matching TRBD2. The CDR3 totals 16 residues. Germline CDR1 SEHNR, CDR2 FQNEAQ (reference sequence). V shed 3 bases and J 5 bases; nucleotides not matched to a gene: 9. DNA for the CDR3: TGTGCCAGCAGCTTGTATGCGGGGGGGCCTGGAGATACGCAGTATTTT. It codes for CASSLYAGGPGDTQYF.

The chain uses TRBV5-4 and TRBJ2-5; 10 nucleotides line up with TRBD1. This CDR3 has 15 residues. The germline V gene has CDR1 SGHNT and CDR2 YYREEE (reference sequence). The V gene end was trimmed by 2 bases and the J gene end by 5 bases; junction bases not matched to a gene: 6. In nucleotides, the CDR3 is TGTGCCAGCAGCTTAGGGACAGGGGTTGGGGAGACCCAGTACTTC. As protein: CASSLGTGVGETQYF.

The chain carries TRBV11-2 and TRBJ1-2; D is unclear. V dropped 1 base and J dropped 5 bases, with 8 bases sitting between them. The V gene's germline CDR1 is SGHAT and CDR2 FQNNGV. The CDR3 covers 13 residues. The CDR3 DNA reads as TGTGCCAGCAGCTTAGGTCCAGGTTATGGCTACACCTTC. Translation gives CASSLGPGYGYTF.

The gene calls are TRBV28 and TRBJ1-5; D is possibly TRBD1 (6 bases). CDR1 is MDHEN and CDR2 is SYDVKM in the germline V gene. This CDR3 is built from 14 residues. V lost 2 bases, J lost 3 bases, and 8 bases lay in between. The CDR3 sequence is CASSLGQINQPQHF. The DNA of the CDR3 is TGTGCCAGCAGTTTAGGACAGATCAATCAGCCCCAGCATTTT.

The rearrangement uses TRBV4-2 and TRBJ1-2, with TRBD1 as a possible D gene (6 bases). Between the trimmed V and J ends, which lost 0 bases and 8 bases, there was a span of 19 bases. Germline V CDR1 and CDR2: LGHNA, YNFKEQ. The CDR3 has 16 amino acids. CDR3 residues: CASSQEGAGTRLGYTF. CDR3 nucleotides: TGTGCCAGCAGCCAAGAGGGGGCCGGGACACGTCTAGGCTACACCTTC.

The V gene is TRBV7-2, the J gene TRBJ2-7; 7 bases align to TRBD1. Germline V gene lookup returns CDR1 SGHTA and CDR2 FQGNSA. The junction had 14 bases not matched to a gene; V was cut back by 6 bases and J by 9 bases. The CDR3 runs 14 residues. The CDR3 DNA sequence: TGTGCCAGCAGTTCACGCGAGGGGGCGCGAGCGCAGTACTTC. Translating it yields CASSSREGARAQYF. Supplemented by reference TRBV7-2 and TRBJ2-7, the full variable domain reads GAGVSQSPSNKVTEKGKDVELRCDPISGHTALYWYRQSLGQGLEFLIYFQGNSAPDKSGLPSDRFSAERTGGSVSTLTIQRTQQEDSAVYLCASSSREGARAQYFGPGTRLTVT.

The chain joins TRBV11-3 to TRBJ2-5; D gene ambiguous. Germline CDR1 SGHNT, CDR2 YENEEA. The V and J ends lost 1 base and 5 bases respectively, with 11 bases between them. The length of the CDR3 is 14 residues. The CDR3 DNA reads TGTGCCAGCAGCTTAGGATCAAACGGGGAGACCCAGTACTTC. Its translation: CASSLGSNGETQYF.

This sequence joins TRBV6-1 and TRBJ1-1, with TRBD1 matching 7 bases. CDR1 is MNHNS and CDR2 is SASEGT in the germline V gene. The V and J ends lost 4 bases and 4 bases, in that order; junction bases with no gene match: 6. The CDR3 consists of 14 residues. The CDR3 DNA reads TGTGCCAGCAGTGCCAGGGGGGAATTCACTGAAGCTTTCTTT. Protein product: CASSARGEFTEAFF.

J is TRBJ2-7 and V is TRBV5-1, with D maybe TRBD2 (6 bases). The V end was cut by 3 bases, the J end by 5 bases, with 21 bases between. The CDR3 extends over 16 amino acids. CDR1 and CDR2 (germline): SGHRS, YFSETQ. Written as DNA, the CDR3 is TGCGCCAGCAGCTGGCTTTTAGCGGAAACCAAGAACGAGCAGTACTTC. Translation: CASSWLLAETKNEQYF.

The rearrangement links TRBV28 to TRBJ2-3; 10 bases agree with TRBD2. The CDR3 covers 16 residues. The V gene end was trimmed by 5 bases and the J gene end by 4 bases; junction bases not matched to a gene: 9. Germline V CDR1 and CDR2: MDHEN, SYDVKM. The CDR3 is CASSPQAGGPPDTQYF. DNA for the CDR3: TGTGCCAGCAGTCCGCAAGCGGGAGGGCCCCCAGATACGCAGTATTTT.

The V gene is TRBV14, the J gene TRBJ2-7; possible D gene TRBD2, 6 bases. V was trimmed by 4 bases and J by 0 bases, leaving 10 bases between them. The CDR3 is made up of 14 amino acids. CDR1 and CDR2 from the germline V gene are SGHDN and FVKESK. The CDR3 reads CASSRGLNSYEQYF. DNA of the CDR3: TGTGCCAGCAGCCGGGGACTTAACTCCTACGAGCAGTACTTC.

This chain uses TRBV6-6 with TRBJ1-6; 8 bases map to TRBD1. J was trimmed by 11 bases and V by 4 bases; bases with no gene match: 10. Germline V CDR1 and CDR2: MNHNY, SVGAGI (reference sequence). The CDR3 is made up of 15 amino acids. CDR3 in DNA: TGTGCCAGCAGTTCGGACAGGGCATCGACGCCACCCCTCCACTTT. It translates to CASSSDRASTPPLHF.

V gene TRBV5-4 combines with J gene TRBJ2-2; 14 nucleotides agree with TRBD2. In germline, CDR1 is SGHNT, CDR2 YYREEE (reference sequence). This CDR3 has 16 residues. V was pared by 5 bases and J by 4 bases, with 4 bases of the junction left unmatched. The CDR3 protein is CASRTSGGAATGELFF. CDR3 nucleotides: TGTGCCAGCAGGACTAGCGGGGGGGCCGCCACCGGGGAGCTGTTTTTT.

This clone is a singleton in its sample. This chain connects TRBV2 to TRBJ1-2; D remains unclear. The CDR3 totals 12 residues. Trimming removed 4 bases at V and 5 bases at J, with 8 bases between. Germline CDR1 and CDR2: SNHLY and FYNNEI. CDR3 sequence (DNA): TGTGCCAGCAGTGTTCTTAATTATGGCTACACCTTC. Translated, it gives CASSVLNYGYTF.

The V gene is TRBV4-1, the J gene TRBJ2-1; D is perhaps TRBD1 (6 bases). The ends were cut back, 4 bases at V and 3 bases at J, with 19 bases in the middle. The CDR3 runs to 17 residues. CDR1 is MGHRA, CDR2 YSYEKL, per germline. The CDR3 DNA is TGCGCCAGCAGCCCTCTAATGGTTACAGGGCTCTACAATGAGCAGTTCTTC. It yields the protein CASSPLMVTGLYNEQFF.

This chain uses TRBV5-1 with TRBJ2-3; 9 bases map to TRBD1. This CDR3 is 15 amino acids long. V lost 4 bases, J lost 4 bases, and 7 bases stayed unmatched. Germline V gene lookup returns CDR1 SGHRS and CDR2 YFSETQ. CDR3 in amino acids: CASSKPGQGSDTQYF. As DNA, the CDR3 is TGCGCCAGCAGCAAGCCGGGACAGGGTTCAGATACGCAGTATTTT.

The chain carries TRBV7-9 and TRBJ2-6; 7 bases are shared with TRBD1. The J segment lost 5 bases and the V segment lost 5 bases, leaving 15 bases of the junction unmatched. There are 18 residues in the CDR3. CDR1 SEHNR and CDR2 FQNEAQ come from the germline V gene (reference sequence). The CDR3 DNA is TGTGCCAGCAGCCCCTTATACAGGGGCCCTGCGAGGGCCAACGTCCTGACTTTC. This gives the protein CASSPLYRGPARANVLTF.

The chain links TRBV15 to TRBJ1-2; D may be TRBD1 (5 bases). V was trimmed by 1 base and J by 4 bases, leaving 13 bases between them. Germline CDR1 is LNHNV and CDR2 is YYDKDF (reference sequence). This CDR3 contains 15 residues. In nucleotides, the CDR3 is TGTGCCACCAGCAGAGCCCCCGGGGGATCCTATGGCTACACCTTC. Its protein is CATSRAPGGSYGYTF.

The CDR3 protein is CAIKGLQLQAYGYTF. CDR3 coding DNA: TGTGCCATAAAAGGCCTACAGTTACAAGCCTATGGCTACACCTTC. The chain has TRBV2 and TRBJ1-2; D ambiguous. Germline V gives CDR1 SNHLY, CDR2 FYNNEI. The CDR3 runs 15 residues. V lost 10 bases and J lost 4, with 22 bases in between.

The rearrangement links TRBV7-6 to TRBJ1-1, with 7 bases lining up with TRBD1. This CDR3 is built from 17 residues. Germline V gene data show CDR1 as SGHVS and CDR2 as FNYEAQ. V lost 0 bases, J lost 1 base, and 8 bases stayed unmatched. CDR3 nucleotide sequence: TGTGCCAGCAGCTTAGCCCTTCCCGGGACAGAGAACACTGAAGCTTTCTTT. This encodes CASSLALPGTENTEAFF. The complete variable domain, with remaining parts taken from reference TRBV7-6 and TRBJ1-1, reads GAGVSQSPRYKVTKRGQDVALRCDPISGHVSLYWYRQALGQGPEFLTYFNYEAQQDKSGLPNDRFSAERPEGSISTLTIQRTEQRDSAMYRCASSLALPGTENTEAFFGQGTRLTVV.

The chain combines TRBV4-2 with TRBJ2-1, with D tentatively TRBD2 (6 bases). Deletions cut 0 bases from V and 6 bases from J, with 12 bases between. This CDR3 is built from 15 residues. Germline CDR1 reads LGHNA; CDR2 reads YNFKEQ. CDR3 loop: CASSQETSLSNEQFF. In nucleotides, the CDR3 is TGTGCCAGCAGCCAAGAAACTAGCCTCTCCAATGAGCAGTTCTTC.